This TCR beta chain came from a study of CD8 T cells in ankylosing spondylitis. Remarks on this clonotype: Its antigen remains unidentified. A much larger clone sits a single nucleotide away, making a read error possible.

General study points: One TCR beta motif, made up of roughly eight highly homologous variants, appeared characteristic of ankylosing spondylitis blood.

This CDR3 comprises 15 residues. The germline V gene has CDR1 LGHNA and CDR2 YSLEER. Trimming took 1 base from V and 2 from J, leaving 12 bases between them. In TCRdb, the 5' RACE reads were re-called with MiXCR into one record per CDR3 protein. The sample yields 200,000 to 300,000 distinct CDR3 sequences, under 8.5% seen once. Sequencing used blood, either unsorted or a sorted T cell fraction (not recorded which). This chain links TRBV4-3 with TRBJ2-7; no firm D call. The clonotype originates from a female donor with ankylosing spondylitis or in good health (not recorded which). The CDR3 here is CASSQVPQMPYEQYF. The CDR3 nucleotides read TGCGCCAGCAGCCAAGTCCCACAGATGCCCTACGAGCAGTACTTC.